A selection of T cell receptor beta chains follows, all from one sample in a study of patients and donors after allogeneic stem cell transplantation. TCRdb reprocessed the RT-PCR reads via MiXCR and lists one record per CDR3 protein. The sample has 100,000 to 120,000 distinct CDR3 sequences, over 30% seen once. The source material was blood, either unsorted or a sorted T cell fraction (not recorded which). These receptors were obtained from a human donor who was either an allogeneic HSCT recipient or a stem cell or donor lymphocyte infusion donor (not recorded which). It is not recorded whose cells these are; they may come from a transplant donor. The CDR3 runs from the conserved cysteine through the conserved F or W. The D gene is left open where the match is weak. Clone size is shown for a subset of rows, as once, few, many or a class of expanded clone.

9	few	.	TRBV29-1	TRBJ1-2	CSVGSGYTF	TGCAGCGTTGGATCCGGCTACACCTTC
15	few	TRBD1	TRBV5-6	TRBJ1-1	CASSPWDRGDTEAFF	TGTGCCAGCAGCCCCTGGGACAGGGGTGACACTGAAGCTTTCTTT
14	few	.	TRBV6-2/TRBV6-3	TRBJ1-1	CASSYRAGRTEAFF	TGTGCCAGCAGTTACCGGGCGGGGAGAACTGAAGCTTTCTTT
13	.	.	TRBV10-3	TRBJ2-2	CAIRDSYTGELFF	TGTGCCATCAGGGACAGCTACACCGGGGAGCTGTTTTTT
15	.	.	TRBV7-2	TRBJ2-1	CASSFRRAPYNEQFF	TGTGCCAGCAGCTTTAGGAGGGCCCCCTACAATGAGCAGTTCTTC
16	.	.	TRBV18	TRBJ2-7	CASSPRGTLQSYEQYF	TGTGCCAGCTCACCTCGTGGAACCCTACAGAGCTACGAGCAGTACTTC
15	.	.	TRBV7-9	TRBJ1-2	CASSLGGYPNYGYTF	TGTGCCAGCAGCTTAGGGGGGTATCCTAACTATGGCTACACCTTC
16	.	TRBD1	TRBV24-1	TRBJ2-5	CATSDERQGLQETQYF	TGTGCCACCAGTGACGAGAGACAGGGCCTCCAAGAGACCCAGTACTTC
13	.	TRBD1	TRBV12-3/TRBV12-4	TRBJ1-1	CASSLDRGAEAFF	TGTGCCAGCAGTCTGGACAGGGGAGCTGAAGCTTTCTTT
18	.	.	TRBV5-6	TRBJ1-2	CASSLFVDGSFANYGYTF	TGTGCCAGCAGCTTGTTCGTCGACGGCTCTTTCGCTAACTATGGCTACACCTTC
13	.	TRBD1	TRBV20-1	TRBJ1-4	CSVADREDEKLFF	TGCAGTGTCGCCGACAGGGAGGACGAAAAACTGTTTTTT
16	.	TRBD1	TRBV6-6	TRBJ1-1	CASSYSTGTGRTEAFF	TGTGCCAGCAGTTACTCAACCGGGACAGGGCGTACTGAAGCTTTCTTT
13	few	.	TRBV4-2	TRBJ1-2	CASSQDPVYGYTF	TGTGCCAGCAGCCAAGATCCAGTCTATGGCTACACCTTC
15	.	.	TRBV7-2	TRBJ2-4	CASSLGPGAQNIQYF	TGTGCCAGCAGCTTAGGGCCAGGAGCCCAAAACATTCAGTACTTC
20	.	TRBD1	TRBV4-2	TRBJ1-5	CASSQGIRQGPRYSNQPQHF	TGTGCCAGCAGCCAAGGGATCCGACAGGGCCCCCGTTATAGCAATCAGCCCCAGCATTTT
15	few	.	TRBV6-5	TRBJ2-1	CASTNAGPSKNEQFF	TGTGCCAGCACCAATGCGGGTCCTAGTAAAAATGAGCAGTTCTTC
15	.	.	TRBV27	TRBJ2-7	CASSLRRESLYEQYF	TGTGCCAGCAGTTTACGCAGGGAGAGTTTGTACGAGCAGTACTTC
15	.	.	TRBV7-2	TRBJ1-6	CASSSGGAYNSPLHF	TGTGCCAGCAGCTCCGGGGGGGCTTATAATTCACCCCTCCACTTT
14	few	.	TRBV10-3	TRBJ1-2	CATRDENAFYGYTF	TGTGCCACCCGGGACGAAAATGCCTTCTATGGCTACACCTTC
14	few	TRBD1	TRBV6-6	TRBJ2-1	CASSRTGGTNEQFF	TGTGCCAGCTCCAGGACAGGGGGCACGAATGAGCAGTTCTTC
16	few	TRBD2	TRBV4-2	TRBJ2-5	CASSQEIAGGAGAQYF	TGTGCCAGCAGCCAAGAAATAGCGGGAGGAGCTGGGGCCCAGTACTTC
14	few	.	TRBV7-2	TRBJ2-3	CASSLSGFRDTQYF	TGTGCCAGCAGCTTAAGTGGTTTTAGAGATACGCAGTATTTT
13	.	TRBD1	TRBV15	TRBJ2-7	CATSKGQTYEQYF	TGTGCCACCAGCAAGGGACAGACCTACGAGCAGTACTTC
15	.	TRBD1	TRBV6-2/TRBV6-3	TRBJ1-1	CASSKQGATGTEAFF	TGTGCCAGCAGTAAACAGGGGGCAACTGGTACTGAAGCTTTCTTT
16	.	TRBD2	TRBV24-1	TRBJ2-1	CATSDPTSGSRNEQFF	TGTGCCACCAGTGATCCAACTAGCGGGAGTCGCAATGAGCAGTTCTTC
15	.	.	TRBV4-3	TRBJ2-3	CASSQLTRSTDTQYF	TGCGCCAGCAGCCAATTGACTAGGAGTACAGATACGCAGTATTTT
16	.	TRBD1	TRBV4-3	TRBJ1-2	CASSQAGQGFGYGYTF	TGCGCCAGCAGCCAAGCCGGACAGGGCTTCGGCTATGGCTACACCTTC
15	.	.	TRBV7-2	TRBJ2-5	CASSFFRNEGETQYF	TGTGCCAGCAGCTTTTTCCGAAACGAGGGAGAGACCCAGTACTTC
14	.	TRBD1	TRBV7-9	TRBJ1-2	CASRPDRGRNGYTF	TGTGCCAGCAGACCAGACAGGGGGCGGAATGGCTACACCTTC
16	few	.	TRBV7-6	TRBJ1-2	CASSLGTGLGNYGYTF	TGTGCCAGCAGCTTAGGTACAGGGTTGGGTAACTATGGCTACACCTTC
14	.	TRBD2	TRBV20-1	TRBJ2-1	CSALIAGGTNEQFF	TGCAGTGCTCTTATAGCGGGAGGGACCAATGAGCAGTTCTTC
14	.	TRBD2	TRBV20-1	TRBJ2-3	CSATLSGSADTQYF	TGCAGTGCTACCCTGAGCGGGAGTGCGGATACGCAGTATTTT
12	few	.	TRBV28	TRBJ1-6	CASSYRNSPLHF	TGTGCCAGCAGTTACAGGAATTCACCCCTCCACTTT
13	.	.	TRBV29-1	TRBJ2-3	CSVTGRYTDTQYF	TGCAGCGTTACGGGACGTTACACAGATACGCAGTATTTT
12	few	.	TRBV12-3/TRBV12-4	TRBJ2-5	CASSFSGETQYF	TGTGCCAGCAGTTTTTCTGGGGAGACCCAGTACTTC
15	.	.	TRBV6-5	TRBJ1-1	CASSYVGLPDTEAFF	TGTGCCAGCAGTTATGTGGGGCTCCCTGACACTGAAGCTTTCTTT
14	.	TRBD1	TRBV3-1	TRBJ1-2	CASSPGQGPSGYTF	TGTGCCAGCAGCCCAGGACAGGGGCCTTCTGGCTACACCTTC
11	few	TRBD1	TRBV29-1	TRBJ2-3	CSVTGADTQYF	TGCAGCGTTACAGGGGCAGATACGCAGTATTTT
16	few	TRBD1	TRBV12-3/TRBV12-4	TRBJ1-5	CASSSLGQGSNQPQHF	TGTGCCAGCAGTTCCCTCGGACAGGGGAGCAATCAGCCCCAGCATTTT
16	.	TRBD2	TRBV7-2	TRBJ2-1	CASSSRLTSGGNEQFF	TGTGCCAGCAGCTCCCGACTGACTAGCGGGGGGAATGAGCAGTTCTTC
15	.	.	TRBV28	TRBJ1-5	CASTLGGARNQPQHF	TGTGCCAGCACTCTGGGGGGGGCTCGGAATCAGCCCCAGCATTTT
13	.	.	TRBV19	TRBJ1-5	CASSIRTDQPQHF	TGTGCCAGTAGTATAAGGACTGATCAGCCCCAGCATTTT
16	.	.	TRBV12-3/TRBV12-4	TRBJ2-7	CASSTWTVPGSYEQYF	TGTGCCAGCAGTACGTGGACAGTACCAGGCTCCTACGAGCAGTACTTC
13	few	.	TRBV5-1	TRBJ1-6	CASSFEGNSPLHF	TGCGCCAGCAGCTTCGAGGGAAATTCACCCCTCCACTTT
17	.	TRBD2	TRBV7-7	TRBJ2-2	CASSLGVAGVYTGELFF	TGTGCCAGCAGCTTAGGGGTAGCGGGAGTATATACCGGGGAGCTGTTTTTT